This passage covers 20 T cell receptor beta chains from one sample sequenced in a study of T-cell reconstitution after alpha-beta-depleted transplantation in children. A library of TCRbeta sequences, prepared with unique molecular identifiers, was generated. TCRdb re-called the PCR reads with MiXCR, one entry per CDR3 protein. This table has some 200,000 distinct CDR3 sequences, around 7.7% appearing once. The specimen comprised PBMCs, mostly from graft donor cells, sampled 360 days after TCRalphabeta/CD19-depleted stem cell transplant. The receptors shown here come from a male patient aged 2 to 10 who had a stem cell transplant for acute myeloid leukemia, so the T cells may come from the graft donor.

This clonotype has a handful of counts. V gene TRBV6-5 combines with J gene TRBJ1-1; 9 nucleotides match TRBD1. CDR1 and CDR2 from the germline V gene are MNHEY and SVGAGI. Trimming at V came to 0 bases and at J to 1 base, leaving 3 bases not matched to a gene. The CDR3 runs to 16 residues. The CDR3 sequence is CASSYSTGGTNTEAFF. As DNA, the CDR3 is TGTGCCAGCAGTTACTCCACAGGGGGCACGAACACTGAAGCTTTCTTT.

The chain combines TRBV6-2 or TRBV6-3 with TRBJ2-2, with 10 bases fitting TRBD2. This CDR3 spans 17 amino acids. The V gene's germline CDR1 is MNHEY and CDR2 SVGEGT. Germline trimming cut 2 bases from V and 5 bases from J; bases unmatched to any gene: 8. The CDR3 nucleotides read TGTGCCAGCAGTTACGGAGCGGGAGGGCCAATTACCGGGGAGCTGTTTTTT. This codes for CASSYGAGGPITGELFF.

This clonotype was counted at least ten times. This chain connects TRBV13 to TRBJ2-1; TRBD2 matches at 9 bases. This CDR3 region has 18 residues. V dropped 4 bases and J dropped 2; count of bases not matched to a gene: 12. CDR1 PRHDT and CDR2 FYEKMQ come from the germline V gene (reference sequence). CDR3 nucleotide sequence: TGTGCCAGCAGCTCCTGGGGACTAGCTTTAATTACCTACAATGAGCAGTTCTTC. It encodes CASSSWGLALITYNEQFF.

This clonotype was recorded a few times. The chain recombines TRBV18 with TRBJ2-7; 11 positions match TRBD2. The junction had 5 bases not matched to a gene; V was cut back by 5 bases and J by 2 bases. Per the germline V gene, CDR1 is KGHSH and CDR2 is LQKENI. This CDR3 has 15 amino acids. CDR3 sequence: CASSTGTSGPYEQYV. The CDR3 coding sequence is TGTGCCAGCTCAACCGGGACTAGCGGACCCTACGAGCAGTACGTC.

The J gene is TRBJ1-2, the V gene TRBV25-1; D remains ambiguous. The CDR3 is 12 amino acids. Germline V gives CDR1 MGHDK, CDR2 SYGVNS. V lost 5 bases, J lost 4 bases, and 8 bases lay in between. In DNA form, the CDR3 reads TGTGCCAGCAGTTCCGGGAGCTATGGCTACACCTTC. Its translation is CASSSGSYGYTF.

The chain is built from TRBV29-1 and TRBJ2-5; TRBD2 is a possible D gene (7 bases). Per germline, CDR1 SQVTM and CDR2 ANQGSEA. This CDR3 spans 12 amino acids. V lost 6 bases and J 5 bases, leaving 13 bases between the germline ends. The CDR3 DNA is TGCAGCGTGGGACGGGGGGCCGAGACCCAGTACTTC. Translating it yields CSVGRGAETQYF.

The rearrangement joins TRBV15 to TRBJ2-3; maybe TRBD1 (5 bases). CDR3 length: 13 amino acids. Trimming pared 3 bases from V and 4 bases from J, leaving 8 bases between. Looked up from germline, CDR1 is LNHNV and CDR2 is YYDKDF (reference sequence). For the CDR3, the DNA is TGTGCCACCAGCAGGACAGTGGCAGATACGCAGTATTTT. It encodes CATSRTVADTQYF.

This clonotype was observed a few times. The rearrangement links TRBV20-1 to TRBJ2-5; D ambiguous. This CDR3 has 12 amino acids. The V gene lost 0 bases and the J gene lost 7 bases, with 9 bases spanning the gap. The germline V gene has CDR1 DFQATT and CDR2 SNEGSKA (reference sequence). The CDR3 here is CSAREGRRTQYF. CDR3 nucleotide sequence: TGCAGTGCTAGAGAAGGCCGCAGGACCCAGTACTTC.

This clonotype occurred a few times. V is TRBV3-1 and J is TRBJ1-5; D is undetermined. CDR1 and CDR2 (germline): LGHDT, YNNKEL (reference sequence). The length of the CDR3 is 18 residues. V was cut by 1 base and J by 0 bases, with 16 bases left in between. The DNA for the CDR3 is TGTGCCAGCAGCCAAGCGTCGGACTCAAGCTTTAGCAATCAGCCCCAGCATTTT. Its translation is CASSQASDSSFSNQPQHF.

This clonotype has just a few counts. This chain joins TRBV18 and TRBJ2-1, with D perhaps being TRBD1 or TRBD2 (5 bases each). This CDR3 has 15 residues. Germline V lookup: CDR1 KGHSH, CDR2 LQKENI. Trimming left V 5 bases short and J 4 bases short, with 15 bases between. The CDR3 nucleotides read TGTGCCAGCTCAGACCCCGGGACGGGATACAATGAGCAGTTCTTC. Translating gives CASSDPGTGYNEQFF.

J is TRBJ2-1 and V is TRBV7-3, with no clear D. The V end lost 4 bases, the J end lost 7 bases, and 8 bases lay between the germline ends. The V gene's germline CDR1 is SGHTA and CDR2 FQGTGA. This CDR3 comprises 12 residues. The CDR3 reads CASSSNENEQFF. CDR3 sequence (DNA): TGTGCCAGCAGCTCGAACGAGAATGAGCAGTTCTTC.

This rearrangement joins TRBV7-9 to TRBJ2-6; D gene ambiguous. The germline CDR1 and CDR2 sequences are SEHNR and FQNEAQ (reference sequence). This CDR3 contains 17 residues. The V end lost 1 base, the J end lost 3 bases, and 13 bases lay between the germline ends. The CDR3 sequence is CASSLGSVISGANVLTF. The DNA for the CDR3 is TGTGCCAGCAGCTTAGGGTCCGTAATCAGTGGGGCCAACGTCCTGACTTTC.

This clonotype occurred a few times. J is TRBJ2-2 and V is TRBV5-1; unclear D gene. CDR3 size: 15 residues. V lost 6 bases and J 3 bases, leaving 15 bases between the germline ends. Germline CDR1 and CDR2: SGHRS and YFSETQ. This CDR3 is CASNTHGRYTGELFF. The CDR3, as DNA: TGCGCCAGCAATACCCACGGACGGTACACCGGGGAGCTGTTTTTT.

There are many counts of this clonotype. V gene TRBV12-3 or TRBV12-4 combines with J gene TRBJ2-3; D call uncertain. This CDR3 is built from 12 residues. V was cut by 5 bases and J by 4 bases, with 7 bases left in between. CDR3 in amino acids: CASSTNSDTQYF. As DNA, the CDR3 is TGTGCCAGCAGTACCAACTCAGATACGCAGTATTTT.

This clonotype has a count of ten or more. The chain is built from TRBV12-3 or TRBV12-4 and TRBJ1-3, with D possibly TRBD1 on 6 matching bases. Trimming shortened V by 9 bases and J by 0 bases, and 15 bases separated the two germline ends. CDR3 length equals 15 residues. The CDR3 DNA reads as TGTGCCAGTCAGCCCCACAGGGTCTCTGGAAACACCATATATTTT. It yields the protein CASQPHRVSGNTIYF.

The V gene is TRBV7-9, the J gene TRBJ1-1; the D gene is possibly TRBD1 (6 bases). The CDR3 has 15 amino acids. The germline V gene has CDR1 SEHNR and CDR2 FQNEAQ (reference sequence). V was cut by 4 bases and J by 5 bases, with 17 bases left in between. The CDR3 is CASSYAGATGTEAFF. As DNA, the CDR3 is TGTGCCAGCAGCTACGCGGGGGCCACGGGGACTGAAGCTTTCTTT. Full variable domain (missing parts from reference TRBV7-9 and TRBJ1-1): DTGVSQNPRHKITKRGQNVTFRCDPISEHNRLYWYRQTLGQGPEFLTYFQNEAQLEKSRLLSDRFSAERPKGSFSTLEIQRTEQGDSAMYLCASSYAGATGTEAFFGQGTRLTVV.

The chain carries TRBV7-3 and TRBJ2-2; the match to TRBD1 covers 11 bases. The length of the CDR3 is 17 residues. V trimming: 5 bases; J trimming: 5 bases; junction bases outside the gene matches: 10. CDR1 SGHTA and CDR2 FQGTGA come from the germline V gene. CDR3 DNA: TGTGCCAGCAGCCACCTCGCCGGACAGGGGGCTACCGGGGAGCTGTTTTTT. Its translation: CASSHLAGQGATGELFF.

The gene calls are TRBV29-1 and TRBJ1-5; D possibly corresponds to TRBD1 (5 bases). Per germline, CDR1 SQVTM and CDR2 ANQGSEA. The CDR3 contains 13 residues. V dropped 4 bases and J dropped 6 bases, with 13 bases sitting between them. CDR3 protein: CSVGPVGGQPQHF. The CDR3 DNA follows: TGCAGCGTTGGGCCGGTGGGGGGTCAGCCCCAGCATTTT.

This clonotype occurred many times. The V and J genes are TRBV28 and TRBJ2-3; D uncertain. Between the trimmed V and J ends, which lost 6 bases and 3 bases, there was a span of 16 bases. This CDR3 is 15 amino acids long. Germline loops: CDR1 MDHEN, CDR2 SYDVKM. DNA for the CDR3: TGTGCCAGCAGCCGCCAGAAGATTAAGACAGATACGCAGTATTTT. Its translation: CASSRQKIKTDTQYF.

This clonotype appeared many times. The rearrangement joins TRBV11-2 to TRBJ2-6, with D maybe TRBD2 (5 bases). V lost 0 bases and J 2 bases, leaving 17 bases between the germline ends. Germline-derived CDR1 and CDR2 are SGHAT and FQNNGV. CDR3 size: 19 residues. This CDR3 reads CASSLDYGLRRPGANVLTF. The CDR3 DNA is TGTGCCAGCAGCTTAGATTATGGACTGCGTCGCCCTGGGGCCAACGTCCTGACTTTC.